The sequence of this T cell receptor beta chain was determined in a study of blood T cell repertoires in COVID-19. Germline CDR1 and CDR2: SNHLY and FYNNEI. V shed 6 bases and J 4 bases; nucleotides not matched to a gene: 4. This CDR3 region has 14 residues. Method: immunoSEQ multiplex PCR; TCRdb's copy keeps in-frame clones and lacks some. Of approximately 200,000 clones in the sample, 81% are singletons; the top ten hold roughly 10%. The sample taken for sequencing was peripheral blood. The chain recombines TRBV2 with TRBJ2-3; TRBD1 matches 10 bases. The TCR originated in a woman of 80 years or more with COVID-19, enrolled during active disease. CDR3 coding DNA: TGTGCCAGCAGCCCCGGGACAGGGGCAGATACGCAGTATTTT. Translated, it gives CASSPGTGADTQYF.